This entry concerns a single T cell receptor beta chain. These data come from a study of cytomegalovirus exposure and HLA in healthy donors. The overall study: Among approximately 400 genotyped donors, around 77% fell in the Caucasian-associated ancestry cluster.

This CDR3 comprises 15 residues. Trimming took 4 bases from V and 3 from J, leaving 17 bases between them. Looked up from germline, CDR1 is SGHDT and CDR2 is YYEEEE. PCR primers comprised 60 Vbeta and 13 Jbeta primers. In the source study's methods: A later analysis tallied some 84 million unique TCR beta chains, around 9.9 million of them shared. Data came from immunoSEQ multiplex PCR; TCRdb stores just in-frame clones and leaves some out. Clone size and the V and J calls come from that table; the DNA yielded D and trimming. The data hold approximately 170,000 clones, with roughly 71% observed a single time.

Sequenced material: PBMCs. The TCR originated in a girl between 5 and 17 years old in good health and CMV-seronegative. This sequence joins TRBV5-6 and TRBJ2-7, with D possibly being TRBD2 (7 bases). In DNA, the CDR3 is TGTGCCAGCAGCCCCCCGGGGGGCTTTAGCTACGAGCAGTACTTC. The encoded protein is CASSPPGGFSYEQYF.